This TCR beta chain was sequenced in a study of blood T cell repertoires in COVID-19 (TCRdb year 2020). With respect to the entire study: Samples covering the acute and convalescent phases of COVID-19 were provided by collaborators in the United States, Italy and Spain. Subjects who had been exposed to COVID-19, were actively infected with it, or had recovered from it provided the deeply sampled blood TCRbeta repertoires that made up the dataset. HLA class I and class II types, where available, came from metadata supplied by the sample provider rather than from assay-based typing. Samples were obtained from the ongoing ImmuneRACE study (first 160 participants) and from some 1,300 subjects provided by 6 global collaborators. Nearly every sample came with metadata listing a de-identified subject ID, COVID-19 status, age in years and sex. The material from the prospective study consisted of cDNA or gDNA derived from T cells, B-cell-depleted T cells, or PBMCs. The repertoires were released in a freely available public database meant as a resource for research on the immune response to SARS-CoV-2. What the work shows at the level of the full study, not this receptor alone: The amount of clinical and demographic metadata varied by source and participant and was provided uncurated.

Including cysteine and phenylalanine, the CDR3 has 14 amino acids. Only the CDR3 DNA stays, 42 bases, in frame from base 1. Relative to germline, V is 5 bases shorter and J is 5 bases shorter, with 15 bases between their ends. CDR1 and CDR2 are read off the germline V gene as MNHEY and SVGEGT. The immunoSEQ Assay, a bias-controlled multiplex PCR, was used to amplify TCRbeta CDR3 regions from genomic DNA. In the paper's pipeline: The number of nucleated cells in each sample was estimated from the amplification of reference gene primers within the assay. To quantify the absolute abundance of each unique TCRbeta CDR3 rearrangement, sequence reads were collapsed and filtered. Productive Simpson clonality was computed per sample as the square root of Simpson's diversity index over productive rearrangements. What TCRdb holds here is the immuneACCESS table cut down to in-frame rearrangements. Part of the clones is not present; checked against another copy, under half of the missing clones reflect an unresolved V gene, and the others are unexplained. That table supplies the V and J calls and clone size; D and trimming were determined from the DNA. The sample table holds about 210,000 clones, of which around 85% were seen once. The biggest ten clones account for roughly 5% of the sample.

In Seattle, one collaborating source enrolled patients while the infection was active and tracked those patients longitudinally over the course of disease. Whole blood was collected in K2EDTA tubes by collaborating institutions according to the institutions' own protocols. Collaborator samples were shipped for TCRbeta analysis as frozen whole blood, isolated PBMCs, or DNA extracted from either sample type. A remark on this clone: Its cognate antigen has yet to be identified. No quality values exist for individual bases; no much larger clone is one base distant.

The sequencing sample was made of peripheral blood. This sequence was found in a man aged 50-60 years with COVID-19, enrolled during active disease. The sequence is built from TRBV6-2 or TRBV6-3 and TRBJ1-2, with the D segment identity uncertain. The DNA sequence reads TGTGCCAGCAGTCTACTCGACACCCTTTATGGCTACACCTTC. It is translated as CASSLLDTLYGYTF.